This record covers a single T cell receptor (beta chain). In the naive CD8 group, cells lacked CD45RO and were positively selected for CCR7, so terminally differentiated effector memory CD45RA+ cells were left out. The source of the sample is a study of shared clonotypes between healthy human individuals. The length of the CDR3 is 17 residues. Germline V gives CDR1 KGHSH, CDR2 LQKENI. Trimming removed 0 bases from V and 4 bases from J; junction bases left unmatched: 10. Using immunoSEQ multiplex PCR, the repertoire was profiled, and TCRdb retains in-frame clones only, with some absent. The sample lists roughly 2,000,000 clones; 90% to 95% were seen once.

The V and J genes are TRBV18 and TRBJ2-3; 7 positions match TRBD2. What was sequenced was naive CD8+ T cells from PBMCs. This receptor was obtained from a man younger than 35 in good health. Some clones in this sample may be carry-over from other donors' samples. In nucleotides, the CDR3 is TGTGCCAGCTCACCACCGGGGGGTCAGCGGGAACCAGATACGCAGTATTTT. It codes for CASSPPGGQREPDTQYF.